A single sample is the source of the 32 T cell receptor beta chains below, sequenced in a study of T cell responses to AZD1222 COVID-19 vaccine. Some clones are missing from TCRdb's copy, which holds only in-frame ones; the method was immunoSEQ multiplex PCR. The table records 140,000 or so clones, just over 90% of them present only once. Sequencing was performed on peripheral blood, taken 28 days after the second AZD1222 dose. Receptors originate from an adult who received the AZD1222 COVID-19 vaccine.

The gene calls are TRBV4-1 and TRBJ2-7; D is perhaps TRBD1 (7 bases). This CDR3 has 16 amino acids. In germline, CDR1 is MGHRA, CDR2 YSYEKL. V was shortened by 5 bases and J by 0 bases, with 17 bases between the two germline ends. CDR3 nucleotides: TGCGCCAGCAGCGGACCAGGGGGACTCCTCTCCTACGAGCAGTACTTC. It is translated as CASSGPGGLLSYEQYF.

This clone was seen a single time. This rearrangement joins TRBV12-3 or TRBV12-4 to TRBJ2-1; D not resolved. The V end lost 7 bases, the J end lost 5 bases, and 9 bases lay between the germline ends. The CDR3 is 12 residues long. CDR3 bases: TGTGCCAGCACGGGCTCGCACAATGAGCAGTTCTTC. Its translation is CASTGSHNEQFF.

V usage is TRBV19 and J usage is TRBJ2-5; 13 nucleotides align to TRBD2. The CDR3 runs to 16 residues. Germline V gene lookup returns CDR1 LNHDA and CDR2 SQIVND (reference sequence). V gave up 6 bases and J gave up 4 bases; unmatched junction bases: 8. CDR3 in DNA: TGTGCCAGTAGCCTACTAGCGGGAGGGTATGGAGAGACCCAGTACTTC. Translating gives CASSLLAGGYGETQYF.

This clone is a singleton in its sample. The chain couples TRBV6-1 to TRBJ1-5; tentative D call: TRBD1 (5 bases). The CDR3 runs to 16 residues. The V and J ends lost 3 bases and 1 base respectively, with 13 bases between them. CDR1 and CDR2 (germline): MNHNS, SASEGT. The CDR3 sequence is CASSDVTGDSNQPQHF. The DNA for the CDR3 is TGTGCCAGCAGTGATGTGACGGGGGACAGCAATCAGCCCCAGCATTTT.

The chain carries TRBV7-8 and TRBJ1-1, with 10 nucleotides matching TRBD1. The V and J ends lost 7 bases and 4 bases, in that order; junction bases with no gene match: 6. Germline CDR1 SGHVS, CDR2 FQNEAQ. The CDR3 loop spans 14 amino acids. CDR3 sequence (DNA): TGTGCCAGCACTCGACAGGGGGCTTCCACTGAAGCTTTCTTT. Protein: CASTRQGASTEAFF.

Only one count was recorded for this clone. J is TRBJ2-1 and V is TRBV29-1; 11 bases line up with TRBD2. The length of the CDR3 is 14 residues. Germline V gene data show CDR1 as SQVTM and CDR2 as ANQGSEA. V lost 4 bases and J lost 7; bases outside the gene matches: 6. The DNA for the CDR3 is TGCAGCGTTGTTTTAGGACTAGCGGGTAATGAGCAGTTCTTC. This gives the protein CSVVLGLAGNEQFF.

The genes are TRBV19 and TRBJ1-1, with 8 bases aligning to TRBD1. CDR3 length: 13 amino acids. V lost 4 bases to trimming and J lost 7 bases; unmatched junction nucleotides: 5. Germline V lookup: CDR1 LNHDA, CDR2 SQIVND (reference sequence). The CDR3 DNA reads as TGTGCCAGTAGTAGGACAGGGTACTATGAAGCTTTCTTT. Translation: CASSRTGYYEAFF.

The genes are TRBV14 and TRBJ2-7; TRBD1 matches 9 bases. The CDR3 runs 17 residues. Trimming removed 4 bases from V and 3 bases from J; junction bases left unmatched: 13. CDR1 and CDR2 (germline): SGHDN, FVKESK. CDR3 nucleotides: TGTGCCAGCAGCCCCCGAGGACAGGGGAGTGCATACTACGAGCAGTACTTC. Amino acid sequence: CASSPRGQGSAYYEQYF. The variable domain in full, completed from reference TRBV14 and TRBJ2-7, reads EAGVTQFPSHSVIEKGQTVTLRCDPISGHDNLYWYRRVMGKEIKFLLHFVKESKQDESGMPNNRFLAERTGGTYSTLKVQPAELEDSGVYFCASSPRGQGSAYYEQYFGPGTRLTVT.

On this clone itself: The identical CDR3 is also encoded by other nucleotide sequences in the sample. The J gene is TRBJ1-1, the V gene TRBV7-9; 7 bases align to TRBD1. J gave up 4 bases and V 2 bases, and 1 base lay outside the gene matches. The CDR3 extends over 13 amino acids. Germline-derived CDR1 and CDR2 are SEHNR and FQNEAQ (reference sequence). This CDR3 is CASSLQGGTEAFF. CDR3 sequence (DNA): TGTGCCAGCAGCTTACAGGGGGGCACTGAAGCTTTCTTT.

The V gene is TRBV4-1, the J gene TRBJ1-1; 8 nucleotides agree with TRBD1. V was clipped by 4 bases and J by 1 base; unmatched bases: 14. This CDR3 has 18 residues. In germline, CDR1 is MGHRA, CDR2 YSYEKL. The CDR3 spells CASSPLMSRGQGNTEAFF. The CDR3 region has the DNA TGCGCCAGCAGCCCACTTATGTCCCGCGGACAGGGGAACACTGAAGCTTTCTTT.

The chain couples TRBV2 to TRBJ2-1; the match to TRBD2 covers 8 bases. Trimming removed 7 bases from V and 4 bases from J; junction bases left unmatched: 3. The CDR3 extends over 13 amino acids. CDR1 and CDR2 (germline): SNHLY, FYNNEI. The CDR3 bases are TGTGCCAGCAAGGCGGGGGGATACAATGAGCAGTTCTTC. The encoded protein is CASKAGGYNEQFF.

CDR3 loop: CASSLDRGTYGYTF. Written as DNA, the CDR3 is TGCGCCAGCAGCCTTGACAGGGGCACCTATGGCTACACCTTC. The chain links TRBV4-1 to TRBJ1-2; 8 bases agree with TRBD1. Germline assignment: CDR1 MGHRA and CDR2 YSYEKL. Losses at the gene ends were 4 bases for V and 4 bases for J; bases not matched to a gene: 5. CDR3 length: 14 amino acids.

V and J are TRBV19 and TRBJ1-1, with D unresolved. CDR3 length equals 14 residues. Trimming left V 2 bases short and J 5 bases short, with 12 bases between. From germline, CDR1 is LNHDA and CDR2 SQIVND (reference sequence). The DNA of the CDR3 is TGTGCCAGTAGTATAAAAAGCGCGGGGACTGAAGCTTTCTTT. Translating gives CASSIKSAGTEAFF.

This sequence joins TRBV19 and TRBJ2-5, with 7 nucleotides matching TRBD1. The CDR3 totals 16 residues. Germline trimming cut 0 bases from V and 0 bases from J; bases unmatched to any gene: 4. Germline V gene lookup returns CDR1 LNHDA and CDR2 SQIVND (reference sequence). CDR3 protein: CASSIDLGQYQETQYF. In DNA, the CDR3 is TGTGCCAGTAGTATAGACTTGGGACAGTACCAAGAGACCCAGTACTTC.

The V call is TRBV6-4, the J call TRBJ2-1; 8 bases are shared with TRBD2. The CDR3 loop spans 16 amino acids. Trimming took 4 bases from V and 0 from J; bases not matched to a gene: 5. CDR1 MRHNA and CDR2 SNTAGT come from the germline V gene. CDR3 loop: CASSAGGAPSYNEQFF. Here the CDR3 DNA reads TGTGCCAGCAGTGCCGGGGGGGCTCCCTCCTACAATGAGCAGTTCTTC.

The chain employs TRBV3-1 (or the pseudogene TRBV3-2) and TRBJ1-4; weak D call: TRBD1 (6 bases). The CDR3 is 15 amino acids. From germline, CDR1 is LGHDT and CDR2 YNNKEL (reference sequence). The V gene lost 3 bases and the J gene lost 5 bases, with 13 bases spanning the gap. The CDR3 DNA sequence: TGTGCCAGCAGCCAGGACCACGGACAGAATGAAAAACTGTTTTTT. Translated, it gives CASSQDHGQNEKLFF.

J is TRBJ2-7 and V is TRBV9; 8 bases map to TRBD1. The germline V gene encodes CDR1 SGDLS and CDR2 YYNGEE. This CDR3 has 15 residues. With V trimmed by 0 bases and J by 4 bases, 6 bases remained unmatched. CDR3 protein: CASSVDPQGAYEQYF. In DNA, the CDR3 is TGTGCCAGCAGCGTAGATCCCCAGGGGGCGTACGAGCAGTACTTC.

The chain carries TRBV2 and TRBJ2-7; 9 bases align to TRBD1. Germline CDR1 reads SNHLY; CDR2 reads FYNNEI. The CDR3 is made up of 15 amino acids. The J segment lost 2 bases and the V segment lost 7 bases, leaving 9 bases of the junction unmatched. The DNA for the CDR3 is TGTGCCAGCAACCGGGACAGGGAGGACCCCTACGAGCAGTACTTC. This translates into CASNRDREDPYEQYF.

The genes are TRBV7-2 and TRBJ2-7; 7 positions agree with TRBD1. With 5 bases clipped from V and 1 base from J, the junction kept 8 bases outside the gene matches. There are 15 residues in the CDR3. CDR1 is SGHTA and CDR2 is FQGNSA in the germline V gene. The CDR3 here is CASSPDRVGSYEQYF. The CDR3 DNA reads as TGTGCCAGCAGCCCTGACAGGGTAGGATCCTACGAGCAGTACTTC.

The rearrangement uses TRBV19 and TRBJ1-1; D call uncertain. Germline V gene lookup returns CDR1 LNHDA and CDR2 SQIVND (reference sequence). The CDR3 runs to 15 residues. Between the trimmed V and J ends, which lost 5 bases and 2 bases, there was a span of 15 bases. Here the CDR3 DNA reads TGTGCCAGTAGTCCCGGTTGGGTACCAAACACTGAAGCTTTCTTT. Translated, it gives CASSPGWVPNTEAFF.

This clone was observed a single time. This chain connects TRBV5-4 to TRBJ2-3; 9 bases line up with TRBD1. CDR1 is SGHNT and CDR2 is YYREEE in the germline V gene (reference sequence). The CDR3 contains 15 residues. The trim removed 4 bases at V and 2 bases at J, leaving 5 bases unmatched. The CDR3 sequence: CASSGDRVSTDTQYF. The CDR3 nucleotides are TGTGCCAGCAGCGGGGACAGGGTATCCACAGATACGCAGTATTTT.

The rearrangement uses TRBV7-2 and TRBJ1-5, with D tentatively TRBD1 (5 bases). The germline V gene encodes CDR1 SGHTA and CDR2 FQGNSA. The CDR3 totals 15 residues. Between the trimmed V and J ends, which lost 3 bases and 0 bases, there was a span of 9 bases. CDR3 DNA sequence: TGTGCCAGCAGCTTGCAGGGCAATAGCAATCAGCCCCAGCATTTT. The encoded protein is CASSLQGNSNQPQHF.

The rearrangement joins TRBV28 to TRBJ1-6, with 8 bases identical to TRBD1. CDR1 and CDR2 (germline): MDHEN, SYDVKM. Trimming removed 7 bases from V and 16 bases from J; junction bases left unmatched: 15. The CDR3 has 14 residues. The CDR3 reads CASKGQAAPGSLHF. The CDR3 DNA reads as TGTGCCAGCAAGGGACAGGCCGCCCCAGGCTCGCTCCACTTT.

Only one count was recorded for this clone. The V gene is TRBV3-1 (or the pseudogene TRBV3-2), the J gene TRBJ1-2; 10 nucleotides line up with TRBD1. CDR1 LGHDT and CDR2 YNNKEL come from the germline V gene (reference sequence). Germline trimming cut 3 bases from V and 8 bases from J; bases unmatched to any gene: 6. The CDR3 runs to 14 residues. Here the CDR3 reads CASSQGTGALGYTF. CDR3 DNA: TGTGCCAGCAGCCAGGGGACAGGGGCTCTGGGCTACACCTTC.

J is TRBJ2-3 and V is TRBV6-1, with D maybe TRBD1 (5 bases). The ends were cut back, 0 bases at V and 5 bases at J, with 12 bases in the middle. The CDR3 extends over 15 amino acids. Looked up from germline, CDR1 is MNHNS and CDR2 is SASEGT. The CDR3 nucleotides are TGTGCCAGCAGTGAAGCGCTAAACAGGATAGATACGCAGTATTTT. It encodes CASSEALNRIDTQYF.

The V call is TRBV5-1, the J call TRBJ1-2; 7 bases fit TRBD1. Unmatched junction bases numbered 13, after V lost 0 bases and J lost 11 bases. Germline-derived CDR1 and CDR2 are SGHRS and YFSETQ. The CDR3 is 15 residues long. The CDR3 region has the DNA TGCGCCAGCAGCTTGGCATCCACAGGGGACACCTTTTACACCTTC. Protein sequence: CASSLASTGDTFYTF.

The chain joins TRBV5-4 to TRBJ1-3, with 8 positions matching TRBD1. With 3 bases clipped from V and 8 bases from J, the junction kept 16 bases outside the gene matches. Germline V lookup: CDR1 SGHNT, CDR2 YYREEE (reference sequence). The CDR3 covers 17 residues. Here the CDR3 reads CASSWGQGASGGDTIYF. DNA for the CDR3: TGTGCCAGCAGCTGGGGGCAGGGGGCCTCGGGAGGAGACACCATATATTTT.

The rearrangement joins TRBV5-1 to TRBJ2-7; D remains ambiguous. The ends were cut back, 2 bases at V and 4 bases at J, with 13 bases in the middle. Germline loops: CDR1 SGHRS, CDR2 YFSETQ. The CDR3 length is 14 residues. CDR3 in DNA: TGCGCCAGCAGCTTAGACCAGGTTGGATACGAGCAGTACTTC. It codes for CASSLDQVGYEQYF.

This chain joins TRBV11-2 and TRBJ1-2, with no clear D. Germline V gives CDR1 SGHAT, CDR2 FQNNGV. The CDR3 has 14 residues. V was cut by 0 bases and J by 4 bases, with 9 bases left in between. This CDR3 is CASSLDPTVYGYTF. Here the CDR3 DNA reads TGTGCCAGCAGCTTAGACCCCACAGTCTATGGCTACACCTTC.

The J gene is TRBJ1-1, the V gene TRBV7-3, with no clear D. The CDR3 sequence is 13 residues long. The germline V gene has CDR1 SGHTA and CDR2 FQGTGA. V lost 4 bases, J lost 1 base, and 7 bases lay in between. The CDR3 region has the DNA TGTGCCAGCAGCTCTCACAGGAACACTGAAGCTTTCTTT. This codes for CASSSHRNTEAFF.

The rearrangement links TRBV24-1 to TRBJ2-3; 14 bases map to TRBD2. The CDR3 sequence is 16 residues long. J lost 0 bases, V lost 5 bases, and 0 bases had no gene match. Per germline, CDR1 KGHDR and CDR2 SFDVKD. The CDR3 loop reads CATSGTSGGSTDTQYF. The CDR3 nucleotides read TGTGCCACCAGTGGGACTAGCGGGGGGAGCACAGATACGCAGTATTTT.

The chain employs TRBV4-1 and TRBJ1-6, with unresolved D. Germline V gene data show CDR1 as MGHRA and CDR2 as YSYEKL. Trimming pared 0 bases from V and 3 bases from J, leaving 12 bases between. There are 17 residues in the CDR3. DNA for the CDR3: TGCGCCAGCAGCCAAGATTATCGGAGATTCTATAATTCACCCCTCCACTTT. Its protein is CASSQDYRRFYNSPLHF.